This T cell receptor beta chain was identified during a study of OX40 agonist ivuxolimab in advanced cancers. There are a few counts of this clone. Its specificity is not known. V gave up 8 bases and J gave up 6 bases; unmatched junction bases: 10. CDR1 is SGHTA and CDR2 is FQGNSA in the germline V gene. The CDR3 covers 15 residues. Regarding the study as a whole: In the 0.1 to 3.0 mg/kg range, CD4+ and CD8+ blood T cells had expanded clonally by week 6. Which antigen the expanded peripheral T cells recognized is unknown.

Repertoires were generated with immunoSEQ multiplex PCR, while TCRdb's copy carries only in-frame clones and drops some. The sample holds around 71,000 clones, roughly three quarters seen once. This material consisted of CD4+ or CD8+ T cells sorted from blood, taken in a trial of the OX40 agonist ivuxolimab. This clonotype was obtained from an adult with an advanced solid tumor such as melanoma, head and neck, liver or kidney cancer. The rearrangement links TRBV7-2 to TRBJ1-5, with TRBD1 matching 10 bases. The CDR3: CASALGGTGVQPQHF. In DNA form, the CDR3 reads TGTGCCAGCGCCCTAGGTGGGACAGGGGTTCAGCCCCAGCATTTT.